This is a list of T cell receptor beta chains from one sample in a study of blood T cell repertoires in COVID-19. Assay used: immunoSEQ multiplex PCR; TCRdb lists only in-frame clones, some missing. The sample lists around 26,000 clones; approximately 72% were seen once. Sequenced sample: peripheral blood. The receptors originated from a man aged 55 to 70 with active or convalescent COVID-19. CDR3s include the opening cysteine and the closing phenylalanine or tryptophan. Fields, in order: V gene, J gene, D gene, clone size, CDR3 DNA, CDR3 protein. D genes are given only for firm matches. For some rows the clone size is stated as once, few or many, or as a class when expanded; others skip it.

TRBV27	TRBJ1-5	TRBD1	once	TGTGCCAGCAGTCCGACTACAGACAGGGTACGGCCCCAGCATTTT	CASSPTTDRVRPQHF
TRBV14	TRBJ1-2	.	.	TGTGCCAGCAGCCAAGGTTGGCGGTCTAACTATGGCTACACCTTC	CASSQGWRSNYGYTF
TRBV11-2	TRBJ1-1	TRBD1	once	TGTGCCAGCAGCTTGGGACAGACTCAGAACACTGAAGCTTTCTTT	CASSLGQTQNTEAFF
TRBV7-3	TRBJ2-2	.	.	TGTGCCAGCAGCTCCTCACGGGCCGGGGAGCTGTTTTTT	CASSSSRAGELFF
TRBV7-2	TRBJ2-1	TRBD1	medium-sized	TGTGCCAGCAGCCCCACAGGGGCGGGCGATTCCTACAATGAGCAGTTCTTC	CASSPTGAGDSYNEQFF
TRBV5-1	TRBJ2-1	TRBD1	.	TGCGCCAGCAGCCCTACGACAGGGGTAGGTGAGCAGTTCTTC	CASSPTTGVGEQFF
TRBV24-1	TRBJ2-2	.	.	TGTGCCACCAGTGATTCTCCCCGGGGGACCGGGGAGCTGTTTTTT	CATSDSPRGTGELFF
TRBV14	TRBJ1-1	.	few	TGTGCCAGCAGCCATCTAGTAGCTTTCTTT	CASSHLVAFF
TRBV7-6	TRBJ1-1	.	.	TGTGCCAGCAGTCTAGGGGGGGGAGTCGGGATAAACACTGAAGCTTTCTTT	CASSLGGGVGINTEAFF
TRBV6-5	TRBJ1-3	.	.	TGTGCCAGCAGCAACGGAGGGGACTCTGGAAACACCATATATTTT	CASSNGGDSGNTIYF
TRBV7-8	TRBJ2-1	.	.	TGTGCCAGCAGCTTCCGCGAGAGCTCCTACAATGAGCAGTTCTTC	CASSFRESSYNEQFF
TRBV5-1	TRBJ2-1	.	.	TGCGCCAGCAGCTTGGCCAGAGAACTCTACGGGTACAATGAGCAGTTCTTC	CASSLARELYGYNEQFF
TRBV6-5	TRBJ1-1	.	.	TGTGCCAGCAGGGGAAGGGAGGTCACTGAAGCTTTCTTT	CASRGREVTEAFF
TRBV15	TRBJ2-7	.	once	TGTGCCACCAGCAGAGATTTAGGGGCCGAGCAGTACTTC	CATSRDLGAEQYF
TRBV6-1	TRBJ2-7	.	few	TGTGCCAGCAGTGAAGCGTCGGGGACATGGGATTACGAGCAGTACTTC	CASSEASGTWDYEQYF
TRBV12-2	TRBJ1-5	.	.	TGTGCAAGTCGCTCGTACCGGGACAATAGCAATCAGCCCCAGCATTTT	CASRSYRDNSNQPQHF
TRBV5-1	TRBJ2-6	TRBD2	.	TGCGCCAGCAGCCCTGCGACTAGCGGCTCTGGGGCCAACGTCCTGACTTTC	CASSPATSGSGANVLTF
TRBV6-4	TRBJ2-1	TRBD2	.	TGTGCCAGCAGTGTAAGGAGCGGGAGTGGTTACAATGAGCAGTTCTTC	CASSVRSGSGYNEQFF
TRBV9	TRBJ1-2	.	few	TGTGCCAGCAGCGTAGAAGTAACACCCTATGGCTACACCTTC	CASSVEVTPYGYTF
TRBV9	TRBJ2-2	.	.	TGTGCCAGCAGCGGAGACACCGGGGAGCTGTTTTTT	CASSGDTGELFF
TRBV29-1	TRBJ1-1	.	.	TGCAGCGTTGAAGCGCGGGGGGTGAACACTGAAGCTTTCTTT	CSVEARGVNTEAFF
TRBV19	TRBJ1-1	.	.	TGTGCCAGTAGTATACCGGGATACACTGAAGCTTTCTTT	CASSIPGYTEAFF
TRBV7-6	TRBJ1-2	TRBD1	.	TGTGCCAGCAGCCTTGGGACAGGGGGCGATGGCTACACCTTC	CASSLGTGGDGYTF
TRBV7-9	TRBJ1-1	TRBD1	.	TGTGCCAGCGATAGGGGACAGGGGACGGACACTGAAGCTTTCTTT	CASDRGQGTDTEAFF
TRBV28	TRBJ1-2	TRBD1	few	TGTGCCAGCAGTCTCCTCACTCCCGACAGGGAAGAAGGCTACACCTTC	CASSLLTPDREEGYTF
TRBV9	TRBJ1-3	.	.	TGTGCCAGCAGGGGACTGGCTGGAAACACCATATATTTT	CASRGLAGNTIYF
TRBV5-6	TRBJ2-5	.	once	TGTGCCAGCAGCTTGGGACAAGTTCGAGAGACCCAGTACTTC	CASSLGQVRETQYF
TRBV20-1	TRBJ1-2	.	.	TGCAGTGCTAGTAGGGGGAGGGGTAATGGCTACACCTTC	CSASRGRGNGYTF
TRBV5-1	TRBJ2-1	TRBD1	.	TGCGCCAGCAGAAAGACAGGGTTCGAGCAGTTCTTC	CASRKTGFEQFF
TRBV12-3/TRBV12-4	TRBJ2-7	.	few	TGTGCCAGCGGGACACATACCTACGAGCAGTACTTC	CASGTHTYEQYF
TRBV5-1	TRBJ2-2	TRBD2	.	TGCGCCAGCAGCTTGGGGACTAGCGGGAGTCGAACCGGGGAGCTGTTTTTT	CASSLGTSGSRTGELFF
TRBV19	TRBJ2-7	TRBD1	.	TGTGCCAGTAGTATGCCAGGACAGGGATCTTTCTACGAGCAGTACTTC	CASSMPGQGSFYEQYF
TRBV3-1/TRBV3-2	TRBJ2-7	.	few	TGTGCCAGCAGCCAAACTATCTACGAGCAGTACTTC	CASSQTIYEQYF
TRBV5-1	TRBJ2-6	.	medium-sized	TGCGCCAGCCGAGCGGGTTCTGGGGCCAACGTCCTGACTTTC	CASRAGSGANVLTF
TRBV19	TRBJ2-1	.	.	TGTGCCAGTAGTATGCAGTCCCAGGGCGATGAGCAGTTCTTC	CASSMQSQGDEQFF
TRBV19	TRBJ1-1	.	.	TGTGCCAGTAGTACCTACAGGGTGAGGGCTCTGGCTGAAGCTTTCTTT	CASSTYRVRALAEAFF
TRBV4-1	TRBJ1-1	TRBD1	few	TGCGCCAGCAGCCAGGATAGACAGGGCTTAACTGAAGCTTTCTTT	CASSQDRQGLTEAFF
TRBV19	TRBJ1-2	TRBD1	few	TGTGCCAGTAGTGTAGCGGACAGGGACTATGGCTACACCTTC	CASSVADRDYGYTF
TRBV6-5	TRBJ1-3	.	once	TGTGCCAGCAGTTACCGGGGTAGCTCTGGAAACACCATATATTTT	CASSYRGSSGNTIYF
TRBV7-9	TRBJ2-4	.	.	TGTGCCAGCAGCTTAGACAGCACTCTAGCCAAAAACATTCAGTACTTC	CASSLDSTLAKNIQYF
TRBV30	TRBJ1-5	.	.	TGTGCCTGGAGTACGGGCAATCAGCCCCAGCATTTT	CAWSTGNQPQHF
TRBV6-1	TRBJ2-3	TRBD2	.	TGTGCCAGCAGTGCCCGGGGACTAGCGACAACAGATACGCAGTATTTT	CASSARGLATTDTQYF